These 21 T cell receptor beta chains share one sample of origin, sequenced in a study of cytomegalovirus exposure and HLA in healthy donors. TCRdb's copy holds only in-frame clones and misses some; the assay was immunoSEQ multiplex PCR. The profile shows around 300,000 clones, 65% to 90% of them singletons. Sequenced: PBMCs. The receptors come from a woman between 18 and 29 years old in good health and CMV-seronegative.

The chain uses TRBV5-1 and TRBJ2-1; 11 bases agree with TRBD2. The CDR3 length is 14 residues. J lost 7 bases, V lost 2 bases, and 2 bases had no gene match. Germline CDR1 and CDR2: SGHRS and YFSETQ. The CDR3 DNA reads as TGCGCCAGCAGCTTTCTAGCGGGGGGTAATGAGCAGTTCTTC. This translates into CASSFLAGGNEQFF. The whole variable domain, filled in from reference TRBV5-1 and TRBJ2-1, reads KAGVTQTPRYLIKTRGQQVTLSCSPISGHRSVSWYQQTPGQGLQFLFEYFSETQRNKGNFPGRFSGRQFSNSRSEMNVSTLELGDSALYLCASSFLAGGNEQFFGPGTRLTVL.

The chain links TRBV4-1 to TRBJ2-7, with TRBD2 identical over 11 bases. This CDR3 contains 16 residues. The trim removed 1 base at V and 2 bases at J, leaving 4 bases unmatched. CDR1 and CDR2 from the germline V gene are MGHRA and YSYEKL. As DNA, the CDR3 is TGCGCCAGCAGCCAAGGGGGACTAGCGGAGGCCTACGAGCAGTACTTC. Its protein is CASSQGGLAEAYEQYF.

The chain links TRBV28 to TRBJ1-2; 7 bases are a match to TRBD1. The CDR3 runs 15 residues. V lost 9 bases to trimming and J lost 4 bases; unmatched junction nucleotides: 14. Germline V gives CDR1 MDHEN, CDR2 SYDVKM. CDR3 protein: CASLEERGGSYGYTF. CDR3 in DNA: TGTGCCAGTTTGGAGGAACGAGGGGGCTCCTATGGCTACACCTTC.

The chain recombines TRBV6-4 with TRBJ2-5; D unclear. The germline gives CDR1 MRHNA, CDR2 SNTAGT. Trimming took off 3 bases at V and 2 bases at J, with 13 bases between the two ends. This CDR3 comprises 15 residues. The CDR3 sequence: CASSDNHGSQETQYF. CDR3 in DNA: TGTGCCAGCAGTGATAACCACGGGTCTCAAGAGACCCAGTACTTC.

The V gene is TRBV5-4, the J gene TRBJ2-7, with D perhaps TRBD1 (7 bases). The CDR3 is 17 residues long. CDR1 is SGHNT and CDR2 is YYREEE in the germline V gene (reference sequence). V shed 0 bases and J shed 3 bases, with 19 bases lying between them. CDR3 bases: TGTGCCAGCAGCTTGGGACAGGGAGGCGACTACTACTACGAGCAGTACTTC. This encodes CASSLGQGGDYYYEQYF.

The chain carries TRBV28 and TRBJ2-2, with unresolved D. Trimming left V 8 bases short and J 1 base short, with 11 bases between. CDR1 and CDR2 (germline): MDHEN, SYDVKM. The CDR3 has 14 residues. The chain's CDR3 is CASENRGNTGELFF. CDR3 in DNA: TGTGCCAGCGAGAACCGCGGGAACACCGGGGAGCTGTTTTTT.

CDR3 region: CASSLEVGRASSYEQYF. DNA of the CDR3: TGTGCCAGCAGCTTAGAGGTCGGGAGAGCGAGCTCCTACGAGCAGTACTTC. This chain joins TRBV7-9 and TRBJ2-7, with a possible D match to TRBD2 (6 bases). Germline CDR1 SEHNR, CDR2 FQNEAQ (reference sequence). Trimming removed 1 base from V and 0 bases from J, with 16 bases in between. This CDR3 is built from 17 residues.

This chain connects TRBV7-9 to TRBJ1-2; 10 nucleotides align to TRBD1. V gave up 5 bases and J gave up 4 bases; unmatched junction bases: 7. CDR1 and CDR2 from the germline V gene are SEHNR and FQNEAQ (reference sequence). This CDR3 is 15 amino acids long. CDR3 nucleotides: TGTGCCAGCAGCGTAGGGGACAGGGGTTTCTATGGCTACACCTTC. It encodes CASSVGDRGFYGYTF.

The rearrangement links TRBV5-5 to TRBJ2-7; D is possibly TRBD2 (6 bases). This CDR3 has 15 amino acids. Germline lookup yields CDR1 SGHKS and CDR2 YYEKEE (reference sequence). V was pared by 2 bases and J by 1 base, with 13 bases between. CDR3 DNA sequence: TGTGCCAGCAGCTTCCACCCGGGACTGTCCTACGAGCAGTACTTC. It is translated as CASSFHPGLSYEQYF.

This clone appeared a single time. This chain connects TRBV7-9 to TRBJ2-2; D is perhaps TRBD2 (7 bases). This CDR3 is built from 13 residues. Germline CDR1 and CDR2: SEHNR and FQNEAQ (reference sequence). V lost 6 bases and J 6 bases, leaving 11 bases between the germline ends. CDR3 sequence: CASRGGDPGELFF. The DNA for the CDR3 is TGTGCCAGCAGAGGGGGGGATCCCGGGGAGCTGTTTTTT. The full variable domain, in which reference TRBV7-9 and TRBJ2-2 provide the parts outside the CDR3, is DTGVSQNPRHKITKRGQNVTFRCDPISEHNRLYWYRQTLGQGPEFLTYFQNEAQLEKSRLLSDRFSAERPKGSFSTLEIQRTEQGDSAMYLCASRGGDPGELFFGEGSRLTVL.

This clone was found once. The chain recombines TRBV4-1 with TRBJ1-4, with a weak D call TRBD1 (6 bases). V was shortened by 0 bases and J by 10 bases, with 15 bases between the two germline ends. CDR1 and CDR2 (germline): MGHRA, YSYEKL. There are 15 residues in the CDR3. The chain's CDR3 is CASSQDQGSIGKLFF. In nucleotides, the CDR3 is TGCGCCAGCAGCCAAGATCAGGGGTCGATCGGAAAACTGTTTTTT.

The CDR3 nucleotides read TGTGCCAGCAGCGTAGAGGGGGTGATGAACACTGAAGCTTTCTTT. The encoded protein is CASSVEGVMNTEAFF. The chain couples TRBV9 to TRBJ1-1, with D perhaps TRBD1 (6 bases). Germline V gene lookup returns CDR1 SGDLS and CDR2 YYNGEE. The CDR3 is 15 residues long. V lost 0 bases and J 0 bases, leaving 9 bases between the germline ends.

The CDR3 loop is CASSYGPSDEQYF. CDR3 in DNA: TGTGCCAGCAGCTATGGCCCAAGCGACGAGCAGTACTTC. V gene TRBV7-2 combines with J gene TRBJ2-7; D remains unclear. Looked up from germline, CDR1 is SGHTA and CDR2 is FQGNSA. This CDR3 spans 13 amino acids. Between the trimmed V and J ends, which lost 4 bases and 5 bases, there was a span of 12 bases.

The chain is built from TRBV7-2 and TRBJ2-7; a weak D match, TRBD1 (6 bases). CDR3 length: 14 residues. V was shortened by 1 base and J by 4 bases, with 11 bases between the two germline ends. Germline CDR1 reads SGHTA; CDR2 reads FQGNSA. The CDR3 region is CASSLGGRGYEQYF. CDR3 coding DNA: TGTGCCAGCAGCTTAGGTGGCAGGGGTTACGAGCAGTACTTC.

This clone was observed once. The chain links TRBV28 to TRBJ2-7; 7 bases fit TRBD1. In germline, CDR1 is MDHEN, CDR2 SYDVKM. V lost 7 bases, J lost 12 bases, and 12 bases stayed unmatched. The CDR3 extends over 12 amino acids. The CDR3: CASTTGTEMGYF. The CDR3 DNA reads as TGTGCCAGCACTACCGGGACAGAAATGGGGTACTTC.

The CDR3: CASSSTGGGVRETQYF. In DNA, the CDR3 is TGTGCCAGCTCCTCTACGGGGGGCGGTGTACGAGAGACCCAGTACTTC. This rearrangement joins TRBV27 to TRBJ2-5; maybe TRBD2 (7 bases). Germline CDR1 MNHEY, CDR2 SMNVEV (reference sequence). This CDR3 is 16 amino acids long. The V end lost 8 bases, the J end lost 4 bases, and 23 bases lay between the germline ends.

This chain joins TRBV5-1 and TRBJ2-7; TRBD1 aligns across 8 bases. The trim removed 4 bases at V and 0 bases at J, leaving 6 bases unmatched. This CDR3 is built from 15 residues. CDR1 and CDR2 from the germline V gene are SGHRS and YFSETQ. CDR3 DNA: TGCGCCAGCAGCCCGGACAGGGAAAACTCCTACGAGCAGTACTTC. It codes for CASSPDRENSYEQYF.

The chain is built from TRBV27 and TRBJ1-2, with 7 nucleotides matching TRBD1. This CDR3 region has 16 residues. V was clipped by 8 bases and J by 4 bases; unmatched bases: 16. The germline CDR1 and CDR2 sequences are MNHEY and SMNVEV (reference sequence). The CDR3 nucleotides read TGTGCCAGCCACCCTATCCGGGACAGCGGCCCCTATGGCTACACCTTC. Protein sequence: CASHPIRDSGPYGYTF.

J is TRBJ1-1 and V is TRBV5-8; tentative D call: TRBD1 (5 bases). Germline loops: CDR1 SGHTS, CDR2 YDEGEE. The CDR3 is 13 residues long. With 2 bases removed from V and 5 bases from J, the gap between germline ends came to 10 bases. This CDR3 is CASSFAKGTEAFF. CDR3 bases: TGTGCCAGCAGCTTCGCCAAGGGGACTGAAGCTTTCTTT. The whole variable domain, filled in from reference TRBV5-8 and TRBJ1-1, reads EAGVTQSPTHLIKTRGQQATLRCSPISGHTSVYWYQQALGLGLQFLLWYDEGEERNRGNFPPRFSGRQFPNYSSELNVNALELEDSALYLCASSFAKGTEAFFGQGTRLTVV.

The count of this clone is one. V usage is TRBV7-8 and J usage is TRBJ2-7, with D maybe TRBD2 (6 bases). The CDR3 spans 14 residues. Trimming removed 0 bases from V and 3 bases from J, with 9 bases in between. From germline, CDR1 is SGHVS and CDR2 FQNEAQ. The CDR3 bases are TGTGCCAGCAGCTTAGCAAGCGGGTACTACGAGCAGTACTTC. Its protein is CASSLASGYYEQYF.

This clone has only a few counts. The gene calls are TRBV30 and TRBJ1-1; no definite D call. This CDR3 spans 13 amino acids. Germline V gene sequence: CDR1 GTSNPN, CDR2 SVGIG (reference sequence). Trimming took 4 bases from V and 1 from J, leaving 10 bases between them. Here the CDR3 reads CAWTRQPNTEAFF. In nucleotides, the CDR3 is TGTGCCTGGACACGACAACCGAACACTGAAGCTTTCTTT.